This T cell receptor beta chain was obtained from a study of breast tumors, draining lymph nodes, adjacent tissues. This clonotype is a singleton in its sample. The antigen is undetermined. A read error is possible here, since a much larger clone lies one base away. The CDR3 has 12 amino acids. Germline CDR1 SGHNT, CDR2 YYREEE (reference sequence). Axillary draining lymph nodes of breast cancer patients supplied the node samples. TCRdb itself ran the multiplex PCR reads through MiXCR, one entry per CDR3 protein. The sample gives approximately 300,000 distinct CDR3 sequences, around 30% of which show up once; more than 0.95% is in the top ten. General study points: The lymph node origin of tumor T cells was framed as consistent with a hypothesis, not demonstrated.

The sample taken for sequencing was axillary lymph node tissue. This receptor was taken from a female donor with breast cancer. Some clones in this sample may be carry-over from other donors' samples. The rearrangement uses TRBV5-4 and TRBJ2-7; D uncertain. CDR3 protein: CASGLWGYEQYF. CDR3 sequence (DNA): TGTGCCAGCGGCTTGTGGGGATACGAGCAGTACTTC.